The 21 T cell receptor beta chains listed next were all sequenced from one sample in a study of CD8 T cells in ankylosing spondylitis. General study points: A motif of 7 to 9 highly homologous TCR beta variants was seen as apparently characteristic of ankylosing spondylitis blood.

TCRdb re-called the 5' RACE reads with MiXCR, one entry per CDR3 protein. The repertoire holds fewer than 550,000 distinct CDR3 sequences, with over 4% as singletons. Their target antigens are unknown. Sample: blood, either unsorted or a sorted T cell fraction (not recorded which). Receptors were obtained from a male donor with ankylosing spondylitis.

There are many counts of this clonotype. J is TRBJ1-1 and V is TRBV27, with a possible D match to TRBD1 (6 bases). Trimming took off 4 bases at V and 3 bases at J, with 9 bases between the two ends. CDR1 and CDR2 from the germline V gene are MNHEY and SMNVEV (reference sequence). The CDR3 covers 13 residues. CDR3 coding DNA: TGTGCCAGCAGTTCCCCAGGGGACACTGAAGCTTTCTTT. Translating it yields CASSSPGDTEAFF.

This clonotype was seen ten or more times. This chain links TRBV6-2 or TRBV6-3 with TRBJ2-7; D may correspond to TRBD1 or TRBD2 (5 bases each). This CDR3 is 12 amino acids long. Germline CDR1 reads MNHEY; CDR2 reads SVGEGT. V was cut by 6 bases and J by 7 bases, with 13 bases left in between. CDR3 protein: CASSPLGTEQYF. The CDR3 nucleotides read TGTGCCAGCAGCCCCCTGGGGACGGAGCAGTACTTC.

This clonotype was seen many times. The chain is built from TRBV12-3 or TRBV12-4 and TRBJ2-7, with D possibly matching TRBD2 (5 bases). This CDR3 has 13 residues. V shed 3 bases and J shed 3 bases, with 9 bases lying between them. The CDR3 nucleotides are TGTGCCAGCAGTTTGAGCGGAGACTACGAGCAGTACTTC. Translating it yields CASSLSGDYEQYF.

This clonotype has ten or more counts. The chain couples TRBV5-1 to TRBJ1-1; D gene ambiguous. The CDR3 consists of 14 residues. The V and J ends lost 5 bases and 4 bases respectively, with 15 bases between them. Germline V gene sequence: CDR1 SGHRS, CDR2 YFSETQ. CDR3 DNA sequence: TGCGCCAGCAGACCCCAAGGTAGTGGCACTGAAGCTTTCTTT. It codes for CASRPQGSGTEAFF.

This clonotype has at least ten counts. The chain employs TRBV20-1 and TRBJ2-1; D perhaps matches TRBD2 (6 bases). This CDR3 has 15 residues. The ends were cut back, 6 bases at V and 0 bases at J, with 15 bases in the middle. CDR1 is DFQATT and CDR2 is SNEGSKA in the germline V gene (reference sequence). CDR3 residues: CSALDYYSSYNEQFF. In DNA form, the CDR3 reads TGCAGTGCCTTGGACTATTATAGCTCCTACAATGAGCAGTTCTTC.

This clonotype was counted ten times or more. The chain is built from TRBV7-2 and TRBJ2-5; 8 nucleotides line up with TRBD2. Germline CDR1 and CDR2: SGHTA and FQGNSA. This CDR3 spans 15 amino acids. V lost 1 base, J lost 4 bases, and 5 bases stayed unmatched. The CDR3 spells CASSLVGLEGETQYF. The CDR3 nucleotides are TGTGCCAGCAGCTTAGTGGGACTAGAGGGAGAGACCCAGTACTTC.

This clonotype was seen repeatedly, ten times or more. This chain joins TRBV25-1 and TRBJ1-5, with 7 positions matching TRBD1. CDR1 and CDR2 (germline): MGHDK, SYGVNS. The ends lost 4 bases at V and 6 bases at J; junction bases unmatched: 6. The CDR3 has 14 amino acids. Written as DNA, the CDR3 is TGTGCCAGCAGTGGGACCAGGACAGGTCAGCCCCAGCATTTT. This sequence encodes CASSGTRTGQPQHF.

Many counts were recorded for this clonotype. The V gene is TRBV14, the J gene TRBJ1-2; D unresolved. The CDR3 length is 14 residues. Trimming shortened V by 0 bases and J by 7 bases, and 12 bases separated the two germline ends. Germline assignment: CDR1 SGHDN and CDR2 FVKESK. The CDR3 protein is CASSQDLNARGYTF. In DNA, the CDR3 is TGTGCCAGCAGCCAAGATTTAAATGCACGTGGCTACACCTTC.

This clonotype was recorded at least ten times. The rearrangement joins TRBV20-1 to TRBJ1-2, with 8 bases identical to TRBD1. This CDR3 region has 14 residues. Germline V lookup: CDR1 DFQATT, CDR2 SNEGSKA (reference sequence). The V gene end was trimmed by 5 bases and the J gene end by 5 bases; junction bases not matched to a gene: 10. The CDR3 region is CSAGPDRELYGYTF. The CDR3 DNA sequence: TGCAGTGCTGGACCGGACAGGGAGCTTTATGGCTACACCTTC.

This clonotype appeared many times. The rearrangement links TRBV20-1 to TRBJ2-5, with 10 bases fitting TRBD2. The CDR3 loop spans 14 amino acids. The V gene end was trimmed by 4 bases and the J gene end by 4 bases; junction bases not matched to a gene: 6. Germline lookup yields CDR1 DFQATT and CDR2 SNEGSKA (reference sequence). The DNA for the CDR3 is TGCAGTGCTAAAGCGGGAGGGCCGATAGAGACCCAGTACTTC. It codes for CSAKAGGPIETQYF.

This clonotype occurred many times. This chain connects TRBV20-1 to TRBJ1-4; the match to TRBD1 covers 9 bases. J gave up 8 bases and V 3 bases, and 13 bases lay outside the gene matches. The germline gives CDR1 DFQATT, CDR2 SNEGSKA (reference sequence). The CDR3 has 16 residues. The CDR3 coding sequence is TGCAGTGCTAGCGTCCGGACAGGGGCTCCTTTGGAAAAACTGTTTTTT. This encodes CSASVRTGAPLEKLFF.

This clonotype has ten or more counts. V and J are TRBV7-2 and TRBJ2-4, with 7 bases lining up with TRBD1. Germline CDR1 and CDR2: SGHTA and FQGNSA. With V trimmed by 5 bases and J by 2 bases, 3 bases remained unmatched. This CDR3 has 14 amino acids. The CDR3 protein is CASSHRGPKNIQYF. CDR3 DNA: TGTGCCAGCAGCCACAGGGGCCCCAAAAACATTCAGTACTTC.

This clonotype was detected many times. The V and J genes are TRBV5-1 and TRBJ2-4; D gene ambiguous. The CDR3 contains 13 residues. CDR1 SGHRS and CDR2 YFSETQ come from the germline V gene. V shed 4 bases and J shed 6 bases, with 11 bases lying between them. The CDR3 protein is CASSDSRGNIQYF. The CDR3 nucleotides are TGCGCCAGCAGCGATTCCCGAGGAAACATTCAGTACTTC.

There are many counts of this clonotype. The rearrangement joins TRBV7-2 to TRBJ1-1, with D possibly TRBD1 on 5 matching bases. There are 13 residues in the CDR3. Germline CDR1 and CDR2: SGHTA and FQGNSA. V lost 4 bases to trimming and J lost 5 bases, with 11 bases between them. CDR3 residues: CASSSQWGTEAFF. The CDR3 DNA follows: TGTGCCAGCAGCTCCCAGTGGGGGACTGAAGCTTTCTTT.

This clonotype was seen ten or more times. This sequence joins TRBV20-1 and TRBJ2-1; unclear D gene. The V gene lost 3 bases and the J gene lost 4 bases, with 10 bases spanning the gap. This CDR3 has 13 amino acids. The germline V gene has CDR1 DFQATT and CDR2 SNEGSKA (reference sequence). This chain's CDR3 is CSARVDRYNEQFF. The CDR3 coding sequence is TGCAGTGCTAGGGTAGATCGGTACAATGAGCAGTTCTTC.

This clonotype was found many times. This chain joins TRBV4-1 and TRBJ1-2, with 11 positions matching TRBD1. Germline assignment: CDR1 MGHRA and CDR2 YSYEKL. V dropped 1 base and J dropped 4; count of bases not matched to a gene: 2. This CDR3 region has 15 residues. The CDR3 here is CASSQGGTGGYGYTF. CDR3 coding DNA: TGCGCCAGCAGCCAAGGTGGGACAGGGGGCTATGGCTACACCTTC.

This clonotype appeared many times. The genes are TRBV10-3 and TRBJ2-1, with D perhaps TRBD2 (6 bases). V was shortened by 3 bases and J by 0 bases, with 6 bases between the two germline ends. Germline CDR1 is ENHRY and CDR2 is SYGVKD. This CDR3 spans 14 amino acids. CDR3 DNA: TGTGCCATCAGTGACGGGAGCTCCTACAATGAGCAGTTCTTC. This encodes CAISDGSSYNEQFF.

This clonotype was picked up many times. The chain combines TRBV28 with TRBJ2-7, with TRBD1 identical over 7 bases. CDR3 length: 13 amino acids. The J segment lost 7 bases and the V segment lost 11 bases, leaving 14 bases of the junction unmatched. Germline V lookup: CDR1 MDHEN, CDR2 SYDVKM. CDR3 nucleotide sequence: TGTGCCGCAACCGGGACAGTCGACCGTGAGCAGTACTTC. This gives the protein CAATGTVDREQYF.

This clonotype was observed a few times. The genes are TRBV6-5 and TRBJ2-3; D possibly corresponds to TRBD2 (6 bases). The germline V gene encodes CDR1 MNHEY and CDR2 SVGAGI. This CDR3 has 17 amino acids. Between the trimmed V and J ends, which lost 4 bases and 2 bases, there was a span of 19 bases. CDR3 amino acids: CASSSDPSRGDTDTQYF. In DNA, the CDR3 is TGTGCCAGCAGTTCAGACCCCTCGCGGGGTGACACAGATACGCAGTATTTT.

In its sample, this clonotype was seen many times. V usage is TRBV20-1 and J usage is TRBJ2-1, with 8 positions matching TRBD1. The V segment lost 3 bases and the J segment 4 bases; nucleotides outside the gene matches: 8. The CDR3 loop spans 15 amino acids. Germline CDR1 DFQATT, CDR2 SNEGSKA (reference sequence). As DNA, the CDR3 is TGCAGTGCTAGGATCCAGGGACAGGATTACAATGAGCAGTTCTTC. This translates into CSARIQGQDYNEQFF.

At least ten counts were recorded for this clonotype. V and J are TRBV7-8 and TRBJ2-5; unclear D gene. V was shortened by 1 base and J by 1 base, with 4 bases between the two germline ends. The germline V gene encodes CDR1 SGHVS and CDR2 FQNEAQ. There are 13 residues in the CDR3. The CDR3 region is CASSLGLQETQYF. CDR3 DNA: TGTGCCAGCAGCTTAGGTCTCCAAGAGACCCAGTACTTC. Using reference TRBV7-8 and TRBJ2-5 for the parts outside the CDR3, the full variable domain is GAGVSQSPRYKVAKRGQDVALRCDPISGHVSLFWYQQALGQGPEFLTYFQNEAQLDKSGLPSDRFFAERPEGSVSTLKIQRTQQEDSAVYLCASSLGLQETQYFGPGTRLLVL.